These 24 T cell receptor beta chains originate from one sample sequenced in a study of blood T cell repertoires in COVID-19. The assay was immunoSEQ multiplex PCR, and TCRdb's table has in-frame clones only and misses some. The sample yields around 330,000 clones, 75% to 90% seen once. Sequences were obtained from PBMCs or T cells enriched from blood (not recorded which). These receptors came from a woman aged 35 to 49 who had recovered from COVID-19.

In its sample, this clone was seen once. J is TRBJ2-7 and V is TRBV3-1 (or the pseudogene TRBV3-2), with D possibly matching TRBD2 (6 bases). The ends were cut back, 3 bases at V and 0 bases at J, with 9 bases in the middle. CDR1 is LGHDT and CDR2 is YNNKEL in the germline V gene (reference sequence). The CDR3 is 14 residues long. CDR3 residues: CASSHLRDSYEQYF. CDR3 sequence (DNA): TGTGCCAGCAGCCATTTGCGGGACTCCTACGAGCAGTACTTC.

The chain uses TRBV6-5 and TRBJ2-7; D is possibly TRBD2 (6 bases). This CDR3 has 13 amino acids. Germline CDR1 reads MNHEY; CDR2 reads SVGAGI. V was cut by 6 bases and J by 4 bases, with 13 bases left in between. CDR3 region: CASRPLGGYEQYF. CDR3 sequence (DNA): TGTGCCAGCAGGCCCCTCGGGGGATACGAGCAGTACTTC.

The chain carries TRBV7-2 and TRBJ1-2; 9 nucleotides align to TRBD1. Germline CDR1 reads SGHTA; CDR2 reads FQGNSA. V trimming: 5 bases; J trimming: 5 bases; junction bases outside the gene matches: 12. This CDR3 spans 16 amino acids. CDR3 in amino acids: CASSQDRGRPYYGYTF. CDR3 bases: TGTGCCAGCAGCCAGGACAGGGGACGTCCTTATTATGGCTACACCTTC.

The chain uses TRBV7-2 and TRBJ2-1, with 8 bases fitting TRBD2. Germline values: CDR1 SGHTA, CDR2 FQGNSA. This CDR3 has 15 residues. The junction had 9 bases not matched to a gene; V was cut back by 6 bases and J by 5 bases. The CDR3, as DNA: TGTGCCAGCAGACCGTCCGGGACTAGGGACAATGAGCAGTTCTTC. Protein product: CASRPSGTRDNEQFF.

The rearrangement uses TRBV7-2 and TRBJ2-7; TRBD2 agrees at 7 bases. Looked up from germline, CDR1 is SGHTA and CDR2 is FQGNSA. Trimming cost V 5 bases and J 4 bases; bases outside gene matches: 14. This CDR3 is built from 16 residues. The CDR3 protein is CASSPTSAGVGYEQYF. CDR3 sequence (DNA): TGTGCCAGCAGCCCCACCAGCGCGGGAGTGGGATACGAGCAGTACTTC.

This chain connects TRBV11-3 to TRBJ1-1; TRBD1 might be the D (5 bases). V lost 5 bases and J 3 bases, leaving 10 bases between the germline ends. The germline CDR1 and CDR2 sequences are SGHNT and YENEEA. There are 13 residues in the CDR3. The CDR3 here is CASSNTGHTEAFF. CDR3 bases: TGTGCCAGCAGCAATACAGGACACACTGAAGCTTTCTTT.

On this clone: At the DNA level, this CDR3 is encoded by other sequences in the same sample as well. The chain recombines TRBV6-5 with TRBJ1-2, with D uncertain. Germline CDR1 is MNHEY and CDR2 is SVGAGI. V dropped 5 bases and J dropped 1 base, with 8 bases sitting between them. The CDR3 is 13 residues long. Here the CDR3 reads CASSPTVNYGYTF. The DNA for the CDR3 is TGTGCCAGCAGTCCAACAGTTAACTATGGCTACACCTTC.

V and J are TRBV4-3 and TRBJ2-1; 9 positions agree with TRBD1. From germline, CDR1 is LGHNA and CDR2 YSLEER. V shed 3 bases and J 8 bases; nucleotides not matched to a gene: 2. This CDR3 has 13 amino acids. This CDR3 reads CASSHTGGYEQFF. CDR3 nucleotides: TGCGCCAGCAGCCACACAGGGGGCTATGAGCAGTTCTTC.

V is TRBV7-2 and J is TRBJ2-7, with 10 positions matching TRBD1. Germline CDR1 SGHTA, CDR2 FQGNSA. Trimming at V came to 6 bases and at J to 3 bases, leaving 5 bases not matched to a gene. The CDR3 consists of 14 residues. The CDR3 sequence: CASSVTGGLYEQYF. CDR3 sequence (DNA): TGTGCCAGCAGTGTGACAGGGGGCCTCTACGAGCAGTACTTC.

This chain connects TRBV23-1 to TRBJ1-2; no definite D call. TRBV23-1 is identified as an open reading frame with a role that is uncertain. The V end lost 0 bases, the J end lost 0 bases, and 11 bases lay between the germline ends. CDR3 size: 16 residues. The CDR3 sequence: CASSQSGRHPNYGYTF. The CDR3 region has the DNA TGCGCCAGCAGTCAATCGGGGAGACACCCTAACTATGGCTACACCTTC.

The gene calls are TRBV5-8 and TRBJ2-3; TRBD2 aligns across 11 bases. The V gene end was trimmed by 0 bases and the J gene end by 3 bases; junction bases not matched to a gene: 6. Germline-derived CDR1 and CDR2 are SGHTS and YDEGEE. CDR3 size: 17 residues. The CDR3 nucleotides read TGTGCCAGCAGCTTGGTTTTAGGGACTAGCGGTACAGATACGCAGTATTTT. It encodes CASSLVLGTSGTDTQYF.

The chain has TRBV21-1 and TRBJ1-1; the DNA was not compared with TRBD1, the D call given in the table. TRBV21-1 is noted as a pseudogene. The length of the CDR3 is 15 residues. Here the CDR3 reads CASSKVQWAYTEAFF. The CDR3 DNA is TGTGCCAGCAGCAAAGTACAGTGGGCGTACACTGAAGCTTTCTTT.

As DNA, the CDR3 is TGTGCCAGTAGTATAGGGACTCCCACAGATACGCAGTATTTT. Protein sequence: CASSIGTPTDTQYF. V usage is TRBV19 and J usage is TRBJ2-3; D might be TRBD2 (5 bases). Trimming cost V 1 base and J 2 bases, with 7 bases left between them. From germline, CDR1 is LNHDA and CDR2 SQIVND (reference sequence). This CDR3 is built from 14 residues. Full variable domain (missing parts from reference TRBV19 and TRBJ2-3): DGGITQSPKYLFRKEGQNVTLSCEQNLNHDAMYWYRQDPGQGLRLIYYSQIVNDFQKGDIAEGYSVSREKKESFPLTVTSAQKNPTAFYLCASSIGTPTDTQYFGPGTRLTVL.

This chain connects TRBV6-5 to TRBJ1-5; no reliable D call. In germline, CDR1 is MNHEY, CDR2 SVGAGI. CDR3 size: 13 residues. The ends were cut back, 6 bases at V and 2 bases at J, with 8 bases in the middle. The CDR3 reads CASSWRGNQPQHF. The CDR3 nucleotides read TGTGCCAGCAGCTGGAGAGGCAATCAGCCCCAGCATTTT.

As regards this clone: This same CDR3 is encoded by further DNA sequences in the sample. The chain is built from TRBV3-1 (or the pseudogene TRBV3-2) and TRBJ1-5; D remains ambiguous. V was pared by 3 bases and J by 2 bases, with 5 bases between. Germline assignment: CDR1 LGHDT and CDR2 YNNKEL (reference sequence). The CDR3 loop spans 13 amino acids. The CDR3 here is CASSHEGNQPQHF. In DNA form, the CDR3 reads TGTGCCAGCAGCCATGAGGGCAATCAGCCCCAGCATTTT.

The chain uses TRBV4-3 and TRBJ2-1; D is unresolved. Trimming shortened V by 0 bases and J by 0 bases, and 9 bases separated the two germline ends. This CDR3 comprises 16 residues. Germline V gene lookup returns CDR1 LGHNA and CDR2 YSLEER. This chain's CDR3 is CASSQDSTPSYNEQFF. CDR3 nucleotide sequence: TGCGCCAGCAGCCAAGATTCCACTCCCTCCTACAATGAGCAGTTCTTC.

As DNA, the CDR3 is TGTGCCAGCAGCTTGATGGTTTCGGGATCCTACAATGAGCAGTTCTTC. It codes for CASSLMVSGSYNEQFF. V and J are TRBV5-4 and TRBJ2-1, with D possibly matching TRBD2 (5 bases). The V gene lost 1 base and the J gene lost 1 base, with 12 bases spanning the gap. Germline CDR1 and CDR2: SGHNT and YYREEE (reference sequence). This CDR3 is 16 amino acids long.

The chain couples TRBV7-2 to TRBJ2-1; 7 nucleotides line up with TRBD1. The CDR3 runs to 14 residues. Germline assignment: CDR1 SGHTA and CDR2 FQGNSA. The trim removed 10 bases at V and 2 bases at J, leaving 8 bases unmatched. The CDR3, as DNA: TGTGCCACGGCGAGGGGGCTGGCCTACAATGAGCAGTTCTTC. Protein product: CATARGLAYNEQFF. Based on the CDR3 plus reference TRBV7-2 and TRBJ2-1, the full variable domain is GAGVSQSPSNKVTEKGKDVELRCDPISGHTALYWYRQSLGQGLEFLIYFQGNSAPDKSGLPSDRFSAERTGGSVSTLTIQRTQQEDSAVYLCATARGLAYNEQFFGPGTRLTVL.

In DNA form, the CDR3 reads TGTGCCAGCTCACCTAAGCGGGGGGGCTCCTACAATGAGCAGTTCTTC. This gives the protein CASSPKRGGSYNEQFF. This sequence joins TRBV18 and TRBJ2-1, with 10 bases matching TRBD2. This CDR3 contains 16 residues. In germline, CDR1 is KGHSH, CDR2 LQKENI. Trimming took 3 bases from V and 0 from J; bases not matched to a gene: 2.

The chain employs TRBV2 and TRBJ1-3; no definite D call. This CDR3 is built from 14 residues. V lost 1 base, J lost 0 bases, and 4 bases lay in between. The germline V gene encodes CDR1 SNHLY and CDR2 FYNNEI. CDR3 sequence: CASSEGLSGNTIYF. The CDR3 region has the DNA TGTGCCAGCAGTGAAGGTCTCTCTGGAAACACCATATATTTT.

The rearrangement uses TRBV7-9 and TRBJ2-6; TRBD1 matches 9 bases. CDR1 SEHNR and CDR2 FQNEAQ come from the germline V gene (reference sequence). Trimming removed 8 bases from V and 1 base from J; junction bases left unmatched: 0. The CDR3 runs to 14 residues. CDR3 sequence (DNA): TGTGCCAGCGGACAGGGGTCTGGGGCCAACGTCCTGACTTTC. Translating gives CASGQGSGANVLTF.

The V gene is TRBV6-2 or TRBV6-3, the J gene TRBJ2-2; 12 nucleotides match TRBD2. Unmatched junction bases numbered 3, after V lost 5 bases and J lost 2 bases. The CDR3 has 16 amino acids. In germline, CDR1 is MNHEY, CDR2 SVGEGT. This chain's CDR3 is CASSVTSGSNTGELFF. The CDR3 DNA sequence: TGTGCCAGCAGTGTGACTAGCGGGAGCAACACCGGGGAGCTGTTTTTT.

The rearrangement joins TRBV9 to TRBJ1-2; perhaps TRBD1 as D (6 bases). Trimming removed 3 bases from V and 8 bases from J, with 14 bases in between. CDR3 length: 13 residues. Per the germline V gene, CDR1 is SGDLS and CDR2 is YYNGEE. The CDR3 is CASSALQGYGYTF. As DNA, the CDR3 is TGTGCCAGCAGCGCCTTACAGGGTTACGGCTACACCTTC.

The rearrangement uses TRBV20-1 and TRBJ2-1; the D is unclear. CDR1 DFQATT and CDR2 SNEGSKA come from the germline V gene (reference sequence). There are 14 residues in the CDR3. V lost 3 bases to trimming and J lost 0 bases, with 9 bases between them. The DNA of the CDR3 is TGCAGTGCTAGTGATTTTAGCTCCTACAATGAGCAGTTCTTC. The encoded protein is CSASDFSSYNEQFF.